This TCR beta chain originates from a study of cytomegalovirus exposure and HLA in healthy donors. CDR1 is ENHRY, CDR2 SYGVKD, per germline. This CDR3 has 12 residues. Trimming stripped 8 bases from V and 1 base from J, with 8 bases between. Both 60 Vbeta primers and 13 Jbeta primers went into the PCR. Some clones are missing from TCRdb's copy, which holds only in-frame ones; the method was immunoSEQ multiplex PCR. The table shows about 92,000 clones, with less than 70% occurring only once. Study results and caveats: Cytomegalovirus-associated TCR beta chains were listed, numbering more than 150. Sequencing probably produced one cluster of sequence variants that were highly shared. It was reported that TCR beta sequences correctly inferred the HLA-A and HLA-B alleles for most subjects. Roughly uniform sequencing depth across donors was assumed, possibly incorrectly.

Concerning this clone: Its matching antigen is unknown.

Sequences were obtained from PBMCs. The clonotype was recovered from a man in his fifties in good health and CMV-seronegative. V usage is TRBV10-3 and J usage is TRBJ2-5; possibly TRBD2 for D (5 bases). CDR3 sequence: CAISSTQETQYF. The CDR3 DNA reads TGTGCCATCTCTAGCACCCAAGAGACCCAGTACTTC.